This T cell receptor (beta chain) was retrieved from a study of sequential checkpoint blockade in melanoma. Study-level information: Patients were randomized 1:1 to nivolumab-then-ipilimumab or ipilimumab-then-nivolumab first-line.

Treatment in this sample: randomized to nivolumab then ipilimumab (arm A) or the reverse (arm B). PBMC sorting kept live CD3+CD8+ cells without CD19 or CD56. CDR3 length: 16 amino acids. CDR1 is WSHSY and CDR2 is SAAADI in the germline V gene. Trimming left V 0 bases short and J 0 bases short, with 9 bases between. Method: immunoSEQ multiplex PCR; TCRdb's copy keeps in-frame clones and lacks some. Seen here are 2,000 to 2,500 clones, approximately 64% observed once, and the top ten hold around 16%. This clone is labeled as large. Other DNA sequences of this sample code for an identical CDR3. V is TRBV10-2 and J is TRBJ1-5, with D unclear. Sequenced material: CD8+ T cells sorted from blood (inferred from file names), taken from a patient given nivolumab and ipilimumab in sequence. This TCR was sampled from a human patient with melanoma. Some clones in this sample may be carry-over from other donors' samples. The CDR3 region has the DNA TGCGCCAGCAGTGAGTCGCCGGGGAATAGCAATCAGCCCCAGCATTTT. Protein product: CASSESPGNSNQPQHF.